This is a list of T cell receptor beta chains from one sample in a study of siplizumab effects on memory and regulatory T cells. Here immunoSEQ multiplex PCR was the method, and the copy in TCRdb shows in-frame clones only, minus some. The sample contains more than 50,000 clones, 80% to 95% of which appear only once. Sequenced material: CD8+ T cells sorted from blood. These receptors all come from a human donor in good health. Each CDR3 is given without its conserved first and last residue.

v_gene,j_gene,CDR3aa
TRBV30,TRBJ2-1,AWSVGGSQEQF
TRBV11-2,TRBJ2-2,ASSFSRGRTGELF
TRBV6-5,TRBJ1-5,ASSPGKGNQPQH
TRBV11-3,TRBJ2-5,ASSLDLPLRKETQY
TRBV30,TRBJ1-1,AWGLGTEAF
TRBV30,TRBJ2-1,AWSSGTSILF
TRBV9,TRBJ2-7,ASSVGLEREGLYEQY
TRBV9,TRBJ1-4,ASSVEGGRGEKLF
TRBV29-1,TRBJ1-2,SVEGEQDYYGYT
TRBV5-1,TRBJ2-5,ASSLSGAGQETQY
TRBV30,TRBJ2-7,AWTDGGTGVVEQY
TRBV7-3,TRBJ2-1,ASSSFGLAGENEQF
TRBV29-1,TRBJ2-7,SVVYSFSYEQY
TRBV11-3,TRBJ2-7,ASRGGDYEQY
TRBV10-3,TRBJ1-2,AISQDAETANYGYT
TRBV6-6,TRBJ1-5,ASRVGNQPQH
TRBV30,TRBJ2-7,AWSAQTVGEQY
TRBV6-6,TRBJ1-1,ASSYMEGPEAF
TRBV21-1,TRBJ2-7,ASSKSTGLAAEAYEQY
TRBV6-1,TRBJ2-1,ASSEGWQF
TRBV10-3,TRBJ2-3,AISDIATDTDTQY
TRBV4-3,TRBJ2-2,ASSPYLTGAGTGELF
TRBV7-6,TRBJ2-5,ASSLRLGMGETQY
TRBV25-1,TRBJ2-3,ASREGDTQY
TRBV7-9,TRBJ2-1,ASSSLGGPFNEQF
TRBV5-4,TRBJ1-1,ASRVGTDTEAF
TRBV9,TRBJ2-7,ASSVEGRAHEQY
TRBV28,TRBJ2-1,ASSLLAGAYNEQF
TRBV29-1,TRBJ2-5,SVETGAQETQY
TRBV4-2,TRBJ2-7,ASSHPLSGRTYEQY
TRBV9,TRBJ2-2,ASSAGSDTGELF
TRBV4-3,TRBJ2-7,ALPPRGWQY
TRBV6-1,TRBJ2-7,ASTEGGAYEQY
TRBV7-9,TRBJ2-1,ASSSTPYNEQF
TRBV9,TRBJ2-6,ASSVGSGANVLT
TRBV9,-,ASSAGQGASYEQY
TRBV6-5,TRBJ2-1,ASSWTPKGNEQF
TRBV4-1,TRBJ1-4,ASSQDKASGWGGEKLF
TRBV27,TRBJ2-7,ASSLKGTAYEQY
TRBV30,TRBJ2-1,AWSVGSVEQF
TRBV19,-,ASEGENYEQY
TRBV2,TRBJ2-7,ASTRGTGNYEQY
TRBV15,TRBJ1-1,ATGGGLTEAF
TRBV27,TRBJ1-2,ASSPDQGLSGYGYT
TRBV9,TRBJ1-1,ASSAGTGTFNTEAF
TRBV28,TRBJ1-5,ASSLVGGDQPQH
TRBV29-1,TRBJ1-1,SVEASEGARVAF
TRBV19,TRBJ1-5,ASSIGWRPDQPQH
TRBV28,TRBJ2-3,ASSLAASGKD
TRBV25-1,TRBJ2-7,ASGDRPYEQY